Presented here are 22 T cell receptor beta chains from one specimen sequenced in a study of regulatory T cells in long-lasting Graves disease (dated by TCRdb to the early 2020s). Library creation used multiplex PCR. Sequenced using an Illumina HiSeq 4000. CDR3 regions were amplified by Arm-PCR with iRepertoire HTBI primers to construct TCR beta libraries. TCRdb applied fastp at Q25 and MiXCR to the public reads, then kept only in-frame beta chains. Every CDR3 protein is listed once, alongside the most common genes and DNA of its rows. The sample table shows roughly 350,000 distinct CDR3 sequences, and 16% are seen once. Around 27% of the sample is held by the ten biggest clonotypes. The sample's time point label is to be understood as: newly diagnosed GD, antithyroid drugs for less than 3 months. RNA was extracted from PBMCs in TRIzol for both TCR sequencing and RNA sequencing. These data were also filed under a second study, of T cells in Graves' hyperthyroidism and ophthalmopathy.

The specimen was peripheral blood mononuclear cells (PBMCs), collected at new diagnosis, from a patient treated with antithyroid drugs. Source of these receptors: a man between 35 and 55 years old with Graves disease. Donor details come from another sample of the same person, matched by shared clones.

This clonotype has at least ten counts. The chain links TRBV20-1 to TRBJ2-3; D might be TRBD1 (6 bases). The CDR3 consists of 13 residues. The ends were cut back, 6 bases at V and 4 bases at J, with 14 bases in the middle. The germline CDR1 and CDR2 sequences are DFQATT and SNEGSKA (reference sequence). The CDR3 spells CSANRVGSDTQYF. CDR3 nucleotides: TGCAGTGCAAACAGGGTGGGGTCAGATACGCAGTATTTT.

This clonotype was picked up many times. This sequence joins TRBV6-5 and TRBJ1-5; the match to TRBD1 covers 8 bases. V gave up 4 bases and J gave up 3 bases; unmatched junction bases: 5. CDR3 length equals 15 residues. CDR1 is MNHEY, CDR2 SVGAGI, per germline. The CDR3 region has the DNA TGTGCCAGCAGTTCGGGACAGGTCCACAATCAGCCCCAGCATTTT. Protein sequence: CASSSGQVHNQPQHF.

About this clonotype: A much larger clone lies one base from this, so it may be a read error. Without the conserved terminal phenylalanine or tryptophan, this CDR3 likely stems from a read error. J is TRBJ1-1 and V is TRBV12-3 or TRBV12-4; 8 bases agree with TRBD1. CDR3 length equals 15 residues. V trimming: 6 bases; J trimming: 9 bases; junction bases outside the gene matches: 15. In DNA, the CDR3 is TGTGCCAGCAGGCCACTTACCTTCAGGGGGCATCAAGCTTTCCTT. Its protein product is CASRPLTFRGHQAFL.

Many counts were recorded for this clonotype. This chain uses TRBV18 with TRBJ2-5; 9 nucleotides align to TRBD1. CDR3 size: 14 residues. J gave up 3 bases and V 5 bases, and 4 bases lay outside the gene matches. Germline values: CDR1 KGHSH, CDR2 LQKENI. CDR3 amino acids: CASSSDRGEETQYF. CDR3 nucleotides: TGTGCCAGCTCATCGGACAGGGGAGAAGAGACCCAGTACTTC.

This clonotype has a count of ten or more. V gene TRBV15 combines with J gene TRBJ1-4; 7 bases match TRBD1. The CDR3 loop spans 15 amino acids. Trimming at V came to 0 bases and at J to 8 bases, leaving 6 bases not matched to a gene. Per germline, CDR1 LNHNV and CDR2 YYDKDF (reference sequence). Written as DNA, the CDR3 is TGTGCCACCAGCAGAGATGACAGGGACGTGGAAAAACTGTTTTTT. Its translation: CATSRDDRDVEKLFF. Using reference TRBV15 and TRBJ1-4 for the parts outside the CDR3, the full variable domain is DAMVIQNPRYQVTQFGKPVTLSCSQTLNHNVMYWYQQKSSQAPKLLFHYYDKDFNNEADTPDNFQSRRPNTSFCFLDIRSPGLGDTAMYLCATSRDDRDVEKLFFGSGTQLSVL.

This clonotype was counted a single time. The V gene is TRBV7-6, the J gene TRBJ2-1; either TRBD1 or TRBD2 may fit D (5 bases each). Germline CDR1 and CDR2: SGHVS and FNYEAQ. This CDR3 contains 12 residues. Between the trimmed V and J ends, which lost 4 bases and 10 bases, there was a span of 11 bases. The CDR3 loop is CASSSPGLEQFF. CDR3 bases: TGTGCCAGCAGCTCACCGGGGCTAGAGCAGTTCTTC. Using reference TRBV7-6 and TRBJ2-1 for the parts outside the CDR3, the full variable domain is GAGVSQSPRYKVTKRGQDVALRCDPISGHVSLYWYRQALGQGPEFLTYFNYEAQQDKSGLPNDRFSAERPEGSISTLTIQRTEQRDSAMYRCASSSPGLEQFFGPGTRLTVL.

This clonotype was picked up a small number of times. The chain combines TRBV5-1 with TRBJ2-5; 7 nucleotides match TRBD1. Looked up from germline, CDR1 is SGHRS and CDR2 is YFSETQ. Unmatched junction bases numbered 1, after V lost 2 bases and J lost 0 bases. This CDR3 has 14 amino acids. CDR3 bases: TGCGCCAGCAGCTTCGGACAGGACCAAGAGACCCAGTACTTC. Translating it yields CASSFGQDQETQYF.

As regards this clonotype: A much larger clone is a single base away; this may be a read error. Here the CDR3 omits its conserved ending phenylalanine or tryptophan, so a read error is the likely source. V gene TRBV5-1 combines with J gene TRBJ2-3; a possible D gene is TRBD1 (6 bases). The V gene lost 0 bases and the J gene lost 7 bases, with 9 bases spanning the gap. The CDR3 spans 13 residues. Germline V CDR1 and CDR2: SGHRS, YFSETQ. The CDR3 nucleotides are TGCGCCAGCAGCTTGGAGCAGGGGTATACGCAGTATTCT. It translates to CASSLEQGYTQYS.

This clonotype was seen only a few times. One end of the junction varies from germline; a read error may be responsible. The J gene is TRBJ1-2, the V gene TRBV12-3 or TRBV12-4; no reliable D call. This CDR3 has 13 residues. CDR3 residues: CASSSPSRYGYAF. The CDR3 DNA reads TGTGCCAGCAGTTCCCCGTCGAGGTATGGCTACGCCTTC.

This clonotype was observed many times. This chain links TRBV9 with TRBJ1-2; TRBD1 is a possible D gene (6 bases). Per germline, CDR1 SGDLS and CDR2 YYNGEE. The CDR3 runs 15 residues. V dropped 0 bases and J dropped 8 bases, with 17 bases sitting between them. CDR3 nucleotide sequence: TGTGCCAGCAGCGTAGGGGGGGGCAGTATGTTCGGCTACACCTTC. This sequence encodes CASSVGGGSMFGYTF.

This clonotype was seen ten or more times. V and J are TRBV6-5 and TRBJ1-1; perhaps TRBD1 as D (5 bases). The CDR3 is made up of 14 amino acids. Deletions cut 0 bases from V and 1 base from J, with 6 bases between. Germline CDR1 reads MNHEY; CDR2 reads SVGAGI. The CDR3 sequence: CASSYSDRNTEAFF. The CDR3 region has the DNA TGTGCCAGCAGTTACTCCGACAGGAACACTGAAGCTTTCTTT.

CDR3: CASSLKGGNQPQHF. Written as DNA, the CDR3 is TGTGCCAGCAGCTTAAAAGGGGGCAATCAGCCCCAGCATTTT. The chain links TRBV7-9 to TRBJ1-5; a possible D gene is TRBD1 (5 bases). The CDR3 consists of 14 residues. Germline V lookup: CDR1 SEHNR, CDR2 FQNEAQ (reference sequence). With 2 bases removed from V and 2 bases from J, the gap between germline ends came to 7 bases.

This clonotype was counted ten times or more. The chain has TRBV11-2 and TRBJ2-1; either TRBD1 or TRBD2 may fit D (5 bases each). The CDR3 consists of 16 residues. Trimming stripped 3 bases from V and 1 base from J, with 13 bases between. Germline-derived CDR1 and CDR2 are SGHAT and FQNNGV. The CDR3 region is CASSLSGAVSYNEQFF. The CDR3 coding sequence is TGTGCCAGCAGCTTGTCCGGGGCCGTTTCCTACAATGAGCAGTTCTTC.

The chain is built from TRBV5-1 and TRBJ2-3, with TRBD1 identical over 11 bases. The CDR3 spans 16 residues. CDR1 and CDR2 from the germline V gene are SGHRS and YFSETQ. With 4 bases clipped from V and 0 bases from J, the junction kept 4 bases outside the gene matches. The CDR3 is CASSHGDRGSTDTQYF. In nucleotides, the CDR3 is TGCGCCAGCAGCCACGGGGACAGGGGGAGCACAGATACGCAGTATTTT.

In this sample, this clonotype turned up many times. This sequence joins TRBV6-2 or TRBV6-3 and TRBJ1-1; 10 bases agree with TRBD1. Germline V gene sequence: CDR1 MNHEY, CDR2 SVGEGT. V shed 2 bases, J shed 4 bases, and the junction held 10 bases outside the gene matches. The CDR3 is 17 residues long. As DNA, the CDR3 is TGTGCCAGCAGTTACCGCTCTCCGGGACAGGGGACCACTGAAGCTTTCTTT. This gives the protein CASSYRSPGQGTTEAFF.

With respect to this clonotype: This may be a read error: a much more frequent sequence differs by one nucleotide. The chain links TRBV28 to TRBJ1-2, with TRBD1 identical over 9 bases. The CDR3 is 14 amino acids. The germline gives CDR1 MDHEN, CDR2 SYDVKM. The CDR3 sequence: CASNLDRGPYSYTF. The CDR3 nucleotides read TGTGCCAGCAACTTGGACAGGGGCCCCTATAGCTACACCTTC.

This clonotype has at least ten counts. This chain uses TRBV7-2 with TRBJ1-6, with 7 bases that match TRBD1. V trimming: 1 base; J trimming: 13 bases; junction bases outside the gene matches: 13. Germline-derived CDR1 and CDR2 are SGHTA and FQGNSA. The CDR3 sequence is 16 residues long. The CDR3 nucleotides read TGTGCCAGCAGCTTAGTACCCGGGACAGTCACCCACCCCCTCCACTTT. Its protein is CASSLVPGTVTHPLHF.

At least ten counts were recorded for this clonotype. The V gene is TRBV7-2, the J gene TRBJ1-6; the D gene is possibly TRBD1 (5 bases). The V gene lost 0 bases and the J gene lost 7 bases, with 19 bases spanning the gap. The CDR3 has 18 amino acids. Germline loops: CDR1 SGHTA, CDR2 FQGNSA. The CDR3 spells CASSLAKTRQYSNSPLHF. DNA of the CDR3: TGTGCCAGCAGCTTAGCGAAGACACGACAGTACTCGAATTCACCCCTCCACTTT. Supplemented by reference TRBV7-2 and TRBJ1-6, the full variable domain reads GAGVSQSPSNKVTEKGKDVELRCDPISGHTALYWYRQSLGQGLEFLIYFQGNSAPDKSGLPSDRFSAERTGGSVSTLTIQRTQQEDSAVYLCASSLAKTRQYSNSPLHFGNGTRLTVT.

In this sample, this clonotype turned up a few times. The CDR3 nucleotides read TGCGCCAGCAGCCCAGGACTAGCGGGGGGCGAAGAGACCCAGTACTTC. Translation gives CASSPGLAGGEETQYF. This rearrangement joins TRBV4-3 to TRBJ2-5, with 14 nucleotides matching TRBD2. V lost 4 bases to trimming and J lost 3 bases; unmatched junction nucleotides: 4. In germline, CDR1 is LGHNA, CDR2 YSLEER. This CDR3 is built from 16 residues.

This clonotype was observed many times. The rearrangement uses TRBV27 and TRBJ2-7; D possibly corresponds to TRBD1 (6 bases). Trimming cost V 1 base and J 2 bases, with 12 bases left between them. Germline V gene data show CDR1 as MNHEY and CDR2 as SMNVEV (reference sequence). This CDR3 region has 15 residues. The CDR3: CASSLLGDNTYEQYF. DNA of the CDR3: TGTGCCAGCAGTTTATTAGGGGACAATACCTACGAGCAGTACTTC.

This clonotype was seen many times. The chain couples TRBV12-3 or TRBV12-4 to TRBJ2-5, with 7 bases aligning to TRBD2. V lost 5 bases to trimming and J lost 1 base; unmatched junction nucleotides: 7. The CDR3 spans 15 residues. CDR3 amino acids: CASSGVQRGQETQYF. The DNA of the CDR3 is TGTGCCAGCAGTGGTGTCCAGCGGGGCCAAGAGACCCAGTACTTC.

This clonotype occurred many times. The chain has TRBV6-1 and TRBJ2-2; D uncertain. The CDR3 totals 12 residues. Trimming took off 5 bases at V and 6 bases at J, with 7 bases between the two ends. Looked up from germline, CDR1 is MNHNS and CDR2 is SASEGT. The CDR3 coding sequence is TGTGCCAGCAGTCGGACGGCCGGGGAGCTGTTTTTT. Amino acid sequence: CASSRTAGELFF.